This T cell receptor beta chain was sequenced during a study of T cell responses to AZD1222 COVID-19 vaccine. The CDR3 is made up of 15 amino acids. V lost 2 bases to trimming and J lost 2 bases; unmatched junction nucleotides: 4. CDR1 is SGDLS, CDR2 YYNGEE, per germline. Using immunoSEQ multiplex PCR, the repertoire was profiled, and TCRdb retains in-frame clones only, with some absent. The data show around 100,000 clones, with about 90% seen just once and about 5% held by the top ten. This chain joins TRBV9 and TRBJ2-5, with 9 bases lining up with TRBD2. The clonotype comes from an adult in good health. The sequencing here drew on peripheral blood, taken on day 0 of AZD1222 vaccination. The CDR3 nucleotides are TGTGCCAGCAGCGTTCGGGGACTAGCTCAAGAGACCCAGTACTTC. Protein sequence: CASSVRGLAQETQYF.